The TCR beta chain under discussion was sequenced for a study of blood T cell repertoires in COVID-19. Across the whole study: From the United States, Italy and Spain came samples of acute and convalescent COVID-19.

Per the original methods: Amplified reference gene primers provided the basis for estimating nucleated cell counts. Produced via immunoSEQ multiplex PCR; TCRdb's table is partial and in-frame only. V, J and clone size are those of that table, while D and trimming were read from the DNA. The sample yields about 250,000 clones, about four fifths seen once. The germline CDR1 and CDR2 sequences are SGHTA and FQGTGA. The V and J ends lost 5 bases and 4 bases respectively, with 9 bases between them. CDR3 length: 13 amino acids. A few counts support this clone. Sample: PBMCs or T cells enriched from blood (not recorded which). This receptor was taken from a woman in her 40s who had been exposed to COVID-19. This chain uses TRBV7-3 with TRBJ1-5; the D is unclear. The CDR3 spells CASSKQRNQPQHF. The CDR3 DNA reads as TGTGCCAGCAGCAAACAGAGAAATCAGCCCCAGCATTTT.